This record concerns one T cell receptor (beta chain) sequence. This sample was taken from a study of blood T cell repertoires in COVID-19. The germline V gene encodes CDR1 LGHNA and CDR2 YSLEER. Losses at the gene ends were 5 bases for V and 3 bases for J; bases not matched to a gene: 8. The CDR3 loop spans 17 amino acids. Original processing notes: The authors estimated nucleated cell counts from reference gene primer amplification. Clones were read by immunoSEQ multiplex PCR, and TCRdb kept only the in-frame ones, dropping some. Clone size and V and J calls were adopted from that table, with D and trimming inferred from the DNA. The table lists 40,000 to 50,000 clones, roughly 90% of them singletons.

Sequenced: peripheral blood. The V call is TRBV4-3, the J call TRBJ2-1; 12 positions match TRBD2. This TCR derives from a man in his fifties or sixties with active COVID-19. This chain's CDR3 is CASSTIGGLAGYNEQFF. The CDR3 DNA reads TGCGCCAGCAGCACTATCGGGGGACTAGCGGGCTACAATGAGCAGTTCTTC.